This entry lists 29 T cell receptor beta chains sequenced from one sample in a study of blood T cell repertoires in COVID-19. The method was immunoSEQ multiplex PCR; TCRdb's version includes in-frame clones alone and lacks a portion of them. The top ten clones hold 2.1% of a sample with 270,000 or so clones, 90% of them seen once. The source material was peripheral blood. The source of these receptors is a woman aged 60-75 years with COVID-19, enrolled during active disease.

In DNA form, the CDR3 reads TGTGCCAGCAGTCACAGGGGGGGCACTAATGAAAAACTGTTTTTT. Translation: CASSHRGGTNEKLFF. This chain connects TRBV7-2 to TRBJ1-4; TRBD1 aligns across 8 bases. CDR1 is SGHTA, CDR2 FQGNSA, per germline. The CDR3 extends over 15 amino acids. With 6 bases clipped from V and 2 bases from J, the junction kept 5 bases outside the gene matches.

The V and J genes are TRBV9 and TRBJ1-1; TRBD1 matches 7 bases. Germline lookup yields CDR1 SGDLS and CDR2 YYNGEE. Unmatched junction bases numbered 7, after V lost 0 bases and J lost 2 bases. The length of the CDR3 is 16 residues. Written as DNA, the CDR3 is TGTGCCAGCAGCGTAGGAGGGGGCGGAACCAACACTGAAGCTTTCTTT. Protein sequence: CASSVGGGGTNTEAFF.

V and J are TRBV25-1 and TRBJ2-2; TRBD1 aligns across 9 bases. V trimming: 4 bases; J trimming: 6 bases; junction bases outside the gene matches: 9. CDR3 size: 16 residues. CDR1 is MGHDK and CDR2 is SYGVNS in the germline V gene. The CDR3 loop reads CASSAGQGIWAGELFF. CDR3 sequence (DNA): TGTGCCAGCAGTGCCGGACAGGGGATTTGGGCCGGGGAGCTGTTTTTT.

V and J are TRBV19 and TRBJ2-2; D may be TRBD1 (6 bases). The length of the CDR3 is 14 residues. The V and J ends lost 4 bases and 4 bases respectively, with 10 bases between them. Germline CDR1 reads LNHDA; CDR2 reads SQIVND (reference sequence). CDR3 residues: CASSTTGFTGELFF. The CDR3 nucleotides are TGTGCCAGTAGTACCACAGGGTTCACCGGGGAGCTGTTTTTT.

This chain uses TRBV7-9 with TRBJ1-2, with a weak D call TRBD1 (5 bases). Trimming took 5 bases from V and 4 from J, leaving 11 bases between them. Germline-derived CDR1 and CDR2 are SEHNR and FQNEAQ (reference sequence). The CDR3 sequence is 13 residues long. The CDR3 DNA reads TGTGCCAGCAGCCGGGGGACCTTCTATGGCTACACCTTC. It codes for CASSRGTFYGYTF.

V and J are TRBV6-5 and TRBJ2-7; 9 bases are a match to TRBD1. Trimming at V came to 2 bases and at J to 4 bases, leaving 6 bases not matched to a gene. This CDR3 has 15 residues. Germline V gene lookup returns CDR1 MNHEY and CDR2 SVGAGI. The CDR3 DNA is TGTGCCAGCAGTTACAGCAGGACAGGGGTGTACGAGCAGTACTTC. It translates to CASSYSRTGVYEQYF.

This clone showed up just once. The V gene is TRBV2, the J gene TRBJ1-1, with D unclear. Deletions cut 6 bases from V and 5 bases from J, with 16 bases between. The CDR3 consists of 14 residues. Germline CDR1 and CDR2: SNHLY and FYNNEI. Here the CDR3 reads CASSPVRETTEAFF. Written as DNA, the CDR3 is TGTGCCAGCAGCCCCGTAAGGGAGACGACTGAAGCTTTCTTT.

In DNA form, the CDR3 reads TGTGCCAGCAGCCCTCGGACAGGGAGGGTGAACACTGAAGCTTTCTTT. Encoded protein: CASSPRTGRVNTEAFF. The chain combines TRBV9 with TRBJ1-1, with 8 bases aligning to TRBD1. Germline V gene sequence: CDR1 SGDLS, CDR2 YYNGEE. This CDR3 has 16 residues. Unmatched junction bases numbered 8, after V lost 4 bases and J lost 0 bases.

V and J are TRBV2 and TRBJ1-4; D gene uncertain. The CDR3 covers 14 residues. Trimming left V 4 bases short and J 5 bases short, with 11 bases between. The V gene's germline CDR1 is SNHLY and CDR2 FYNNEI. The CDR3 here is CASSVLRLNEKLFF. DNA of the CDR3: TGTGCCAGCAGTGTCCTTAGACTGAATGAAAAACTGTTTTTT.

The CDR3 loop is CASSARVPGFNEKLFF. In DNA, the CDR3 is TGTGCCAGCAGCGCCAGGGTTCCGGGCTTCAATGAAAAACTGTTTTTT. This chain connects TRBV7-9 to TRBJ1-4, with D possibly TRBD1 on 5 matching bases. Looked up from germline, CDR1 is SEHNR and CDR2 is FQNEAQ (reference sequence). The CDR3 is made up of 16 amino acids. The germline V and J ends were trimmed by 5 bases and 5 bases, with 18 bases remaining between them.

This sequence joins TRBV10-3 and TRBJ2-5, with D perhaps matching TRBD1 (6 bases). The ends were cut back, 10 bases at V and 1 base at J, with 16 bases in the middle. The CDR3 has 14 amino acids. Per the germline V gene, CDR1 is ENHRY and CDR2 is SYGVKD. CDR3 region: CATRPGQPQETQYF. The CDR3 region has the DNA TGTGCCACCAGACCAGGACAGCCCCAAGAGACCCAGTACTTC.

This clone occurred once. This chain joins TRBV19 and TRBJ1-2; no definite D call. There are 11 residues in the CDR3. Trimming stripped 8 bases from V and 0 bases from J, with 4 bases between. Per germline, CDR1 LNHDA and CDR2 SQIVND (reference sequence). This CDR3 reads CASSANYGYTF. As DNA, the CDR3 is TGTGCCAGTTCGGCTAACTATGGCTACACCTTC.

The J gene is TRBJ1-6, the V gene TRBV2; D gene unclear. The germline V gene has CDR1 SNHLY and CDR2 FYNNEI. CDR3 size: 12 residues. Trimming took 8 bases from V and 6 from J, leaving 8 bases between them. CDR3 in amino acids: CASGPGNSPLHF. As DNA, the CDR3 is TGTGCCAGCGGGCCCGGTAATTCACCCCTCCACTTT.

This chain joins TRBV28 and TRBJ1-3; 7 bases align to TRBD1. Per germline, CDR1 MDHEN and CDR2 SYDVKM. V lost 6 bases and J lost 0; bases outside the gene matches: 5. The CDR3 covers 15 residues. The CDR3 protein is CASRLQGSSGNTIYF. The CDR3 DNA sequence: TGTGCCAGCAGGTTACAGGGGAGCTCTGGAAACACCATATATTTT.

The V gene is TRBV9, the J gene TRBJ2-7; D unresolved. CDR1 and CDR2 from the germline V gene are SGDLS and YYNGEE. The V and J ends lost 0 bases and 0 bases respectively, with 7 bases between them. This CDR3 contains 14 residues. The CDR3 spells CASSVEVYSYEQYF. CDR3 bases: TGTGCCAGCAGCGTAGAAGTCTACTCCTACGAGCAGTACTTC.

The chain has TRBV19 and TRBJ1-1, with D possibly being TRBD1 (5 bases). Germline CDR1 reads LNHDA; CDR2 reads SQIVND (reference sequence). Trimming took off 6 bases at V and 6 bases at J, with 11 bases between the two ends. CDR3 size: 12 residues. As DNA, the CDR3 is TGTGCCAGTAGGTCGGGGGTTGCTGAAGCTTTCTTT. Its protein product is CASRSGVAEAFF.

CDR3 nucleotide sequence: TGTGCCAGCAGCCTAAATGGACAGAATGGCTACACCTTC. This translates into CASSLNGQNGYTF. The chain uses TRBV7-8 and TRBJ1-2; the D gene is possibly TRBD1 (6 bases). Germline V gives CDR1 SGHVS, CDR2 FQNEAQ. CDR3 length equals 13 residues. The V and J ends lost 5 bases and 6 bases respectively, with 13 bases between them. Full variable domain (remainder filled in from reference TRBV7-8 and TRBJ1-2): GAGVSQSPRYKVAKRGQDVALRCDPISGHVSLFWYQQALGQGPEFLTYFQNEAQLDKSGLPSDRFFAERPEGSVSTLKIQRTQQEDSAVYLCASSLNGQNGYTFGSGTRLTVV.

V gene TRBV10-3 combines with J gene TRBJ1-1; TRBD1 matches at 7 bases. The CDR3 has 15 residues. The germline V gene has CDR1 ENHRY and CDR2 SYGVKD. The V and J ends lost 5 bases and 6 bases, in that order; junction bases with no gene match: 12. DNA of the CDR3: TGTGCCATCAGTTTGACAGGGATCAGTGCCGCTGAAGCTTTCTTT. Translation: CAISLTGISAAEAFF.

The chain combines TRBV5-5 with TRBJ1-2, with D possibly matching TRBD1 (6 bases). The germline gives CDR1 SGHKS, CDR2 YYEKEE (reference sequence). The CDR3 is made up of 12 amino acids. V was cut by 3 bases and J by 8 bases, with 11 bases left in between. For the CDR3, the DNA is TGTGCCAGCAGCTCGACAGGAAGCGGCTACACCTTC. This codes for CASSSTGSGYTF.

CDR3 sequence reads: CASSYSRDSDEQYF. The CDR3 region has the DNA TGTGCCAGCAGCTACAGCAGGGACTCTGACGAGCAGTACTTC. The gene calls are TRBV7-9 and TRBJ2-7, with D possibly being TRBD2 (6 bases). The germline CDR1 and CDR2 sequences are SEHNR and FQNEAQ (reference sequence). Between the trimmed V and J ends, which lost 4 bases and 5 bases, there was a span of 15 bases. The CDR3 runs 14 residues.

Notes on this clone: Other DNA variants within this sample encode the same CDR3. This chain joins TRBV18 and TRBJ2-7; TRBD1 is a possible D gene (5 bases). V shed 3 bases and J shed 3 bases, with 6 bases lying between them. The germline gives CDR1 KGHSH, CDR2 LQKENI. The length of the CDR3 is 12 residues. The CDR3 sequence is CASSPDSYEQYF. The CDR3 DNA follows: TGTGCCAGCTCACCTGACAGCTACGAGCAGTACTTC. Drawing the rest from reference TRBV18 and TRBJ2-7, the complete variable domain is NAGVMQNPRHLVRRRGQEARLRCSPMKGHSHVYWYRQLPEEGLKFMVYLQKENIIDESGMPKERFSAEFPKEGPSILRIQQVVRGDSAAYFCASSPDSYEQYFGPGTRLTVT.

CDR3 in DNA: TGTGCCAGCAGCGTAGCGGGCTGGCTAGCGGGGGCAGGAAATGAGCAGTTCTTC. Translating it yields CASSVAGWLAGAGNEQFF. The chain carries TRBV9 and TRBJ2-1; TRBD2 agrees at 10 bases. With V trimmed by 0 bases and J by 7 bases, 13 bases remained unmatched. The germline V gene encodes CDR1 SGDLS and CDR2 YYNGEE. The CDR3 covers 18 residues.

The V gene is TRBV4-2, the J gene TRBJ2-7; D gene unclear. Per germline, CDR1 LGHNA and CDR2 YNFKEQ. Trimming stripped 0 bases from V and 4 bases from J, with 7 bases between. This CDR3 has 13 residues. The CDR3 region has the DNA TGTGCCAGCAGCCAAGAGATCGGGTACGAGCAGTACTTC. Protein: CASSQEIGYEQYF.

This chain links TRBV29-1 with TRBJ1-2, with 7 bases aligning to TRBD1. Germline trimming cut 5 bases from V and 6 bases from J; bases unmatched to any gene: 6. Germline V gene lookup returns CDR1 SQVTM and CDR2 ANQGSEA. There are 12 residues in the CDR3. The DNA of the CDR3 is TGCAGCGTTCAGGACAGGAGAAATGGCTACACCTTC. It translates to CSVQDRRNGYTF. The full variable domain, with the rest looked up from reference TRBV29-1 and TRBJ1-2, is SAVISQKPSRDICQRGTSLTIQCQVDSQVTMMFWYRQQPGQSLTLIATANQGSEATYESGFVIDKFPISRPNLTFSTLTVSNMSPEDSSIYLCSVQDRRNGYTFGSGTRLTVV.

This clone was seen more than once but under ten times. The chain combines TRBV7-2 with TRBJ1-3, with D perhaps matching TRBD1 (5 bases). In germline, CDR1 is SGHTA, CDR2 FQGNSA. With 5 bases removed from V and 4 bases from J, the gap between germline ends came to 15 bases. The CDR3 loop spans 15 amino acids. The chain's CDR3 is CASSADGDSGNTIYF. Here the CDR3 DNA reads TGTGCCAGCAGCGCCGACGGGGACTCCGGAAACACCATATATTTT. Supplemented by reference TRBV7-2 and TRBJ1-3, the full variable domain reads GAGVSQSPSNKVTEKGKDVELRCDPISGHTALYWYRQSLGQGLEFLIYFQGNSAPDKSGLPSDRFSAERTGGSVSTLTIQRTQQEDSAVYLCASSADGDSGNTIYFGEGSWLTVV.

The chain couples TRBV30 to TRBJ1-4, with D possibly being TRBD1 (6 bases). V shed 3 bases and J shed 8 bases, with 19 bases lying between them. CDR1 is GTSNPN and CDR2 is SVGIG in the germline V gene (reference sequence). The length of the CDR3 is 15 residues. CDR3: CAWRDTRGFREKLFF. CDR3 nucleotides: TGTGCCTGGAGGGACACGAGGGGGTTTAGGGAAAAACTGTTTTTT.

The chain recombines TRBV7-2 with TRBJ2-2; 12 bases line up with TRBD1. The CDR3 consists of 18 residues. V trimming: 3 bases; J trimming: 3 bases; junction bases outside the gene matches: 8. The germline CDR1 and CDR2 sequences are SGHTA and FQGNSA. The CDR3: CASSLGQGASRDTGELFF. DNA for the CDR3: TGTGCCAGCAGCTTGGGACAGGGGGCGAGTCGGGACACCGGGGAGCTGTTTTTT.

The V and J genes are TRBV27 and TRBJ1-1, with D hard to call. The CDR3 runs to 14 residues. The germline CDR1 and CDR2 sequences are MNHEY and SMNVEV (reference sequence). The V end was cut by 2 bases, the J end by 0 bases, with 7 bases between. CDR3 bases: TGTGCCAGCAGTTTAGAGCGAGTGAACACTGAAGCTTTCTTT. Its translation is CASSLERVNTEAFF.

The gene calls are TRBV7-4 and TRBJ1-1, with D maybe TRBD1 (6 bases). CDR3 size: 16 residues. Germline CDR1 SGHVT, CDR2 SQSDAQ. With 5 bases removed from V and 8 bases from J, the gap between germline ends came to 24 bases. This CDR3 reads CASSQTGVVGYVEAFF. The CDR3 region has the DNA TGTGCCAGCAGCCAGACAGGAGTGGTTGGGTACGTGGAAGCTTTCTTT.